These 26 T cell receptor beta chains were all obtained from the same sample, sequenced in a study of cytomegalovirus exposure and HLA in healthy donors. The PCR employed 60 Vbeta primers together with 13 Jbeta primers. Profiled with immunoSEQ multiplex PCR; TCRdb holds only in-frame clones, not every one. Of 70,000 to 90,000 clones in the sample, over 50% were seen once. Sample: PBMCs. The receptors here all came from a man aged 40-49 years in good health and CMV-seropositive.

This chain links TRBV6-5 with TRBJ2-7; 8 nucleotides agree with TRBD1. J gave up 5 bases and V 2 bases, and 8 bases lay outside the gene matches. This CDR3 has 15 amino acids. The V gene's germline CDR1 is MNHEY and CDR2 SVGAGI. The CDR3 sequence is CASSYLFQGANEQYF. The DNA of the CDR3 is TGTGCCAGCAGTTACCTCTTCCAGGGGGCTAACGAGCAGTACTTC.

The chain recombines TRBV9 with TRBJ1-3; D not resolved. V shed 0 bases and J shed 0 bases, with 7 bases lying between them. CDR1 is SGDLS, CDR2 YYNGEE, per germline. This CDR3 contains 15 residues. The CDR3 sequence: CASSVGGTSGNTIYF. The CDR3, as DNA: TGTGCCAGCAGCGTAGGCGGCACCTCTGGAAACACCATATATTTT.

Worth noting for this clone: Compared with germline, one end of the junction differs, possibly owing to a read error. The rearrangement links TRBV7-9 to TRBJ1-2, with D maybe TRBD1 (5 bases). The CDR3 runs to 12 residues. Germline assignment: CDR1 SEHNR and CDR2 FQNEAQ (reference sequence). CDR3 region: CSSSLTRVGYTF. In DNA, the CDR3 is TGTTCCAGCAGCTTAACCAGGGTCGGCTACACCTTC.

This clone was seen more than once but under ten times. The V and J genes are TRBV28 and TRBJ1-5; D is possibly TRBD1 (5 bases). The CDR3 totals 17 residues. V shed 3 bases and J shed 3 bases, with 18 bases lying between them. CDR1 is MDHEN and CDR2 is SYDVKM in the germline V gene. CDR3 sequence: CASSLLGLGGSNQPQHF. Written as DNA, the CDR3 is TGTGCCAGCAGTTTGTTAGGGTTGGGGGGATCCAATCAGCCCCAGCATTTT.

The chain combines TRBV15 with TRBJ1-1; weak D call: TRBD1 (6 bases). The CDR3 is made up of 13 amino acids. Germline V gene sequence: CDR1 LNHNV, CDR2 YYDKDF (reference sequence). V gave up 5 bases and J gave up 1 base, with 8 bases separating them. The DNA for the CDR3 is TGTGCCACCAGCTACAGGGCGAACACTGAAGCTTTCTTT. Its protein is CATSYRANTEAFF.

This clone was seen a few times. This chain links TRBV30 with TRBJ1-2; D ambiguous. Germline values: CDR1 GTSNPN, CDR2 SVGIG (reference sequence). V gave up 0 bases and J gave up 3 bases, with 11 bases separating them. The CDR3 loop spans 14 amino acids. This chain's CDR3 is CAWSVPGTYYGYTF. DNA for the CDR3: TGTGCCTGGAGTGTACCAGGTACCTACTATGGCTACACCTTC.

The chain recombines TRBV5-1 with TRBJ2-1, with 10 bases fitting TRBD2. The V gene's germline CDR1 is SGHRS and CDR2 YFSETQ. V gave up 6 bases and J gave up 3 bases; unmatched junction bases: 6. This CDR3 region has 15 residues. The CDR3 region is CASNPLAGVYNEQFF. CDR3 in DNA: TGCGCCAGCAACCCCCTAGCGGGGGTCTACAATGAGCAGTTCTTC.

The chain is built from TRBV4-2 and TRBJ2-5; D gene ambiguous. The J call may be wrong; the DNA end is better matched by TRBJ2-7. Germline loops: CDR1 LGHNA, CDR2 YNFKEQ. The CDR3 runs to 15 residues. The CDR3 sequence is CASSQDPAPYYEQYF. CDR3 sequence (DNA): TGTGCCAGCAGCCAAGATCCCGCACCATACTACGAGCAGTACTTC.

Here the CDR3 DNA reads TGTGCCAGTAGTTTTAGTCGGGGCGAGCAGTACTTC. It encodes CASSFSRGEQYF. The chain uses TRBV19 and TRBJ2-7, with a weak D call TRBD2 (5 bases). Germline assignment: CDR1 LNHDA and CDR2 SQIVND (reference sequence). Trimming took 5 bases from V and 6 from J, leaving 11 bases between them. The CDR3 sequence is 12 residues long.

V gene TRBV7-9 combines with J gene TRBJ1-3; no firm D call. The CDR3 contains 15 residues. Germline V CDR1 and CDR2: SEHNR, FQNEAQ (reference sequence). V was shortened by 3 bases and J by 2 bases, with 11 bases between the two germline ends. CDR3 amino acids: CASSLGETPGNTIYF. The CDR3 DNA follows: TGTGCCAGCAGCTTGGGTGAGACTCCTGGAAACACCATATATTTT.

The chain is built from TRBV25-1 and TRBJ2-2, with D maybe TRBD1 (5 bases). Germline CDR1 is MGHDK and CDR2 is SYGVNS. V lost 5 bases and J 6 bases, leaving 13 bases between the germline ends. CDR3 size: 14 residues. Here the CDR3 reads CASSPRVGPGELFF. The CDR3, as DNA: TGTGCCAGCAGTCCACGGGTGGGGCCCGGGGAGCTGTTTTTT.

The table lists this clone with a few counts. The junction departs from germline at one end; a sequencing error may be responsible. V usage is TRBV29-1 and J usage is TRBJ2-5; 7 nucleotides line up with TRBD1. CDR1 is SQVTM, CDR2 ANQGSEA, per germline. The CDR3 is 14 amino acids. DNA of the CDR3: TGCAGCGTGGAAGGGGGCTGGTACCAAGAGACCCAGTACTTC. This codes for CSVEGGWYQETQYF. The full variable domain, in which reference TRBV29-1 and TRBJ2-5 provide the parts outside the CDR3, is SAVISQKPSRDICQRGTSLTIQCQVDSQVTMMFWYRQQPGQSLTLIATANQGSEATYESGFVIDKFPISRPNLTFSTLTVSNMSPEDSSIYLCSVEGGWYQETQYFGPGTRLLVL.

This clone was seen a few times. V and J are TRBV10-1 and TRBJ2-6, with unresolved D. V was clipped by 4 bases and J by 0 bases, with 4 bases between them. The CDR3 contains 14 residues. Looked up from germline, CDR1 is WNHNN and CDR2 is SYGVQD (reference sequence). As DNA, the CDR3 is TGCGCCAGCAGTGGACACTCTGGGGCCAACGTCCTGACTTTC. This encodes CASSGHSGANVLTF.

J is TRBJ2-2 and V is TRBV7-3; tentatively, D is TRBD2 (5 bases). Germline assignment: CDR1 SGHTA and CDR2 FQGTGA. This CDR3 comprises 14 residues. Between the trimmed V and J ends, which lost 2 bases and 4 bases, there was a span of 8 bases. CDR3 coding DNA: TGTGCCAGCAGCTTAGGCGGGCCCACCGGGGAGCTGTTTTTT. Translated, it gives CASSLGGPTGELFF.

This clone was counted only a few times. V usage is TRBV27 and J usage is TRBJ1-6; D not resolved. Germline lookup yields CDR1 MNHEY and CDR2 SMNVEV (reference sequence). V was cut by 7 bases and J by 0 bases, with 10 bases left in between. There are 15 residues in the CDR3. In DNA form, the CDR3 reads TGTGCCAGCACCCTTCGGAGCTCCTATAATTCACCCCTCCACTTT. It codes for CASTLRSSYNSPLHF.

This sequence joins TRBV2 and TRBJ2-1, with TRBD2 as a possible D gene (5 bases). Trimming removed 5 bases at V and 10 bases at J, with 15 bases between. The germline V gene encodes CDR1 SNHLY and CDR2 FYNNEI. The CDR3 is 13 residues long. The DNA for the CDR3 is TGTGCCAGCAGTTCTTGGACTTCGCGCGAGCAGTTCTTC. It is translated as CASSSWTSREQFF.

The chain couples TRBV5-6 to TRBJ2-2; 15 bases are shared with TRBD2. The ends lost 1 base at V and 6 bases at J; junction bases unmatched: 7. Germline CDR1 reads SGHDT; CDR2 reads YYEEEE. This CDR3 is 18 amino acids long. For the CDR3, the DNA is TGTGCCAGCAGCTTGTCGGGACTAGCGGGGGGACGCCCCGGGGAGCTGTTTTTT. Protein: CASSLSGLAGGRPGELFF.

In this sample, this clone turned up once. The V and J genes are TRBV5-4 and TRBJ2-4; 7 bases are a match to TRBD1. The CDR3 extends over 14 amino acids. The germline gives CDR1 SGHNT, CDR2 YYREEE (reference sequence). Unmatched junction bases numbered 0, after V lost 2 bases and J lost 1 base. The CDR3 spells CASSLQGAKNIQYF. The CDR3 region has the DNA TGTGCCAGCAGCTTACAGGGGGCCAAAAACATTCAGTACTTC.

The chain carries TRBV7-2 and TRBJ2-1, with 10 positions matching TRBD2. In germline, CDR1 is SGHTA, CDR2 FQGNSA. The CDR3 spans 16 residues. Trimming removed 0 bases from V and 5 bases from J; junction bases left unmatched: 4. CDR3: CASSLASGGLHNEQFF. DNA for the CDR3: TGTGCCAGCAGCTTAGCTAGCGGGGGGCTTCACAATGAGCAGTTCTTC.

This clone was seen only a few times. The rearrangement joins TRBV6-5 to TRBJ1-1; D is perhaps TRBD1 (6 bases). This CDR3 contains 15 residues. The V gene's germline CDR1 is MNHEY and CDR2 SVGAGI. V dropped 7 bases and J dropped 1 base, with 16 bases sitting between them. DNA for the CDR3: TGTGCCAGCACCGATTATCGGGACAAGAACACTGAAGCTTTCTTT. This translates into CASTDYRDKNTEAFF.

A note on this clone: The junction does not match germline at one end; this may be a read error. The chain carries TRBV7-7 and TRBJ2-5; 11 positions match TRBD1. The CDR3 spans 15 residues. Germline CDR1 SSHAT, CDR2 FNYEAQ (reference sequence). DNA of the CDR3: TGTGCTAGCAGCTTAGGGACAGGGGGCCAAGAGACCCAGTACTTC. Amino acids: CASSLGTGGQETQYF.

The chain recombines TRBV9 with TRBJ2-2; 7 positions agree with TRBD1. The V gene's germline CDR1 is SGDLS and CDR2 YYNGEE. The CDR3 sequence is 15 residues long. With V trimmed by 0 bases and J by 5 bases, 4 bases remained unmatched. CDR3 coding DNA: TGTGCCAGCAGCGTAGTGGGGACAGAAACCGGGGAGCTGTTTTTT. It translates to CASSVVGTETGELFF.

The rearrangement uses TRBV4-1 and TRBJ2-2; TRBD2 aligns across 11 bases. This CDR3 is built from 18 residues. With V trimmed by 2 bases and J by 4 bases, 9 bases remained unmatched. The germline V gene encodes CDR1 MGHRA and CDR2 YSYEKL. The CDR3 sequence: CASSQLASGGPSTGELFF. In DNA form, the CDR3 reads TGCGCCAGCAGCCAACTCGCTAGCGGGGGGCCTTCCACCGGGGAGCTGTTTTTT.

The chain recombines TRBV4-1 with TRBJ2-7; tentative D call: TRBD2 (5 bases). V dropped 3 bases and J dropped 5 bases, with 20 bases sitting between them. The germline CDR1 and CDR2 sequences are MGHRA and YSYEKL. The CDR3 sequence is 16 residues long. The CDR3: CASSQPGGLPDHEQYF. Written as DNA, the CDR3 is TGCGCCAGCAGCCAGCCCGGCGGACTCCCCGACCACGAGCAGTACTTC.

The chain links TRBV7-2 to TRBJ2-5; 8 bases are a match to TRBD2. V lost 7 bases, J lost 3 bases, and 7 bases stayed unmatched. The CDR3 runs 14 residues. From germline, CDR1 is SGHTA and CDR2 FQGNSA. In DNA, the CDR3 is TGTGCCAGCACCCAAGGGCGGGGGGAAGAGACCCAGTACTTC. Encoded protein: CASTQGRGEETQYF.

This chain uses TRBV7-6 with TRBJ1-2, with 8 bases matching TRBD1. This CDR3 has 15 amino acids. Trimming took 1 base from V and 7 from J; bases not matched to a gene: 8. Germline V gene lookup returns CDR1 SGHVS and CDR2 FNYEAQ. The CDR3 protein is CASSLEETGAAGYTF. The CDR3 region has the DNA TGTGCCAGCAGCTTAGAGGAGACAGGGGCTGCTGGCTACACCTTC.